This passage covers 10 T cell receptor beta chains from one sample sequenced in a study of blood T cell repertoires in COVID-19. The assay was immunoSEQ multiplex PCR, and TCRdb's table has in-frame clones only and misses some. Of about 200,000 clones listed, about nine tenths are singletons. Sequenced material: peripheral blood. The receptors derive from a man aged 45-65 years with acute or convalescent COVID-19.

The rearrangement uses TRBV19 and TRBJ2-2; the match to TRBD2 covers 8 bases. The junction had 7 bases not matched to a gene; V was cut back by 5 bases and J by 2 bases. This CDR3 contains 16 residues. Germline loops: CDR1 LNHDA, CDR2 SQIVND (reference sequence). In nucleotides, the CDR3 is TGTGCCAGTAGTGCCCTTAGCGGGGCCAACACCGGGGAGCTGTTTTTT. Its protein product is CASSALSGANTGELFF.

This chain links TRBV27 with TRBJ2-2; D is uncertain. V lost 2 bases and J lost 1, with 5 bases in between. Germline assignment: CDR1 MNHEY and CDR2 SMNVEV (reference sequence). This CDR3 contains 14 residues. The CDR3 bases are TGTGCCAGCAGTTTAATCCAGAACACCGGGGAGCTGTTTTTT. Protein: CASSLIQNTGELFF.

The chain recombines TRBV5-1 with TRBJ2-1, with 12 bases aligning to TRBD2. With 1 base clipped from V and 8 bases from J, the junction kept 7 bases outside the gene matches. The germline V gene encodes CDR1 SGHRS and CDR2 YFSETQ. This CDR3 region has 16 residues. The CDR3 here is CASSLSTSGRTDEQFF. CDR3 coding DNA: TGCGCCAGCAGCTTGTCGACTAGCGGGAGAACGGATGAGCAGTTCTTC.

This sequence joins TRBV3-1 (or the pseudogene TRBV3-2) and TRBJ2-7; TRBD2 matches at 7 bases. The CDR3 is made up of 15 amino acids. V trimming: 2 bases; J trimming: 4 bases; junction bases outside the gene matches: 8. Germline V gives CDR1 LGHDT, CDR2 YNNKEL (reference sequence). DNA for the CDR3: TGTGCCAGCAGCCAATCCGGGACTATTCCTTACGAGCAGTACTTC. Its translation: CASSQSGTIPYEQYF.

This clone was recorded only once. The J gene is TRBJ1-2, the V gene TRBV4-1; 7 bases agree with TRBD1. Trimming at V came to 3 bases and at J to 4 bases, leaving 5 bases not matched to a gene. The germline CDR1 and CDR2 sequences are MGHRA and YSYEKL. The CDR3 has 14 amino acids. The CDR3 DNA reads as TGCGCCAGCAGCCACGAGGGGGCGGGCTATGGCTACACCTTC. It is translated as CASSHEGAGYGYTF.

This chain uses TRBV28 with TRBJ1-5; 9 nucleotides match TRBD1. Per germline, CDR1 MDHEN and CDR2 SYDVKM. The CDR3 has 19 residues. Trimming at V came to 3 bases and at J to 2 bases, leaving 14 bases not matched to a gene. In nucleotides, the CDR3 is TGTGCCAGCAGTTTCCTAACATTACAGGGGGCGCCGGGCAATCAGCCCCAGCATTTT. Translating gives CASSFLTLQGAPGNQPQHF.

The CDR3 bases are TGCGCCAGCAGCTTGCTGGAGACTAAGCGGGGCCACTACGAGCAGTACTTC. As protein: CASSLLETKRGHYEQYF. This chain joins TRBV5-1 and TRBJ2-7, with 7 bases lining up with TRBD2. V gave up 1 base and J gave up 3 bases; unmatched junction bases: 13. Germline CDR1 is SGHRS and CDR2 is YFSETQ. This CDR3 is built from 17 residues.

The rearrangement links TRBV5-8 to TRBJ1-1, with 9 positions matching TRBD1. The CDR3 consists of 15 residues. Germline V lookup: CDR1 SGHTS, CDR2 YDEGEE. After removal of 5 bases from V and 5 bases from J, the junction contained 10 bases not matched to a gene. In DNA form, the CDR3 reads TGTGCCAGCAGACGATACAGGGGGCGCCGAACTGAAGCTTTCTTT. The encoded protein is CASRRYRGRRTEAFF.

V usage is TRBV6-5 and J usage is TRBJ1-1; D is unclear. Deletions cut 6 bases from V and 5 bases from J, with 7 bases between. CDR3 size: 11 residues. Looked up from germline, CDR1 is MNHEY and CDR2 is SVGAGI. The CDR3 loop reads CASSAGTEAFF. CDR3 DNA sequence: TGTGCCAGCAGCGCGGGGACTGAAGCTTTCTTT.

The J gene is TRBJ1-6, the V gene TRBV9; D is possibly TRBD1 (6 bases). Germline assignment: CDR1 SGDLS and CDR2 YYNGEE. V lost 4 bases and J 10 bases, leaving 12 bases between the germline ends. This CDR3 has 13 amino acids. The CDR3 sequence is CASSTHQGSPLHF. The CDR3 DNA follows: TGTGCCAGCAGCACACACCAGGGGTCACCCCTCCACTTT. The variable domain in full, completed from reference TRBV9 and TRBJ1-6, reads DSGVTQTPKHLITATGQRVTLRCSPRSGDLSVYWYQQSLDQGLQFLIQYYNGEERAKGNILERFSAQQFPDLHSELNLSSLELGDSALYFCASSTHQGSPLHFGNGTRLTVT.